The clone carrying this T cell receptor beta chain has more than one count but fewer than ten. After constant-region reverse-primer amplification, full-length variable regions underwent semi-nested PCR with Nested Universal Primer A. TCRdb independently ran MiXCR on the 5' RACE reads; one entry per CDR3 protein. The sample lists tens of thousands of distinct CDR3 sequences, 25% to 35% occurring once. The J segment lost 7 bases and the V segment lost 4 bases, leaving 10 bases of the junction unmatched. The germline V gene has CDR1 SGHRS and CDR2 YFSETQ. The CDR3 has 16 residues. Sequenced: tumor-infiltrating memory CD4+ T cells sorted from the breast tumor. Sample subset: memory CD4+ T cells, CD4+CD45RO+CD25-. This TCR derives from a female donor with breast cancer. The chain combines TRBV5-1 with TRBJ2-7; 14 nucleotides agree with TRBD2. In DNA form, the CDR3 reads TGCGCCAGCAGCCCCATCGGGGGACTAGCGGGAGAGGAGCAGTACTTC. Translating it yields CASSPIGGLAGEEQYF.